This section outlines one T cell receptor beta chain sequence together with its context. The entry originates in a study of blood T cell repertoires in COVID-19. As for the study in general: The United States, Italy and Spain were the sources of the acute and convalescent COVID-19 samples.

In the authors' workflow: It was from reference gene primer amplification that nucleated cell counts were estimated. Only in-frame clones appear in the TCRdb table, and some are missing; sequencing was by immunoSEQ multiplex PCR. The DNA was the basis for D and trimming; V, J and clone size are from that table. The table lists about 170,000 clones, 84% of them singletons. The CDR3 contains 14 residues. The chain carries TRBV21-1 and TRBJ2-7; the DNA was not used to check the table's D call, TRBD2. TRBV21-1 is marked as a pseudogene. The TCR sequence derives from a woman aged 80 or older with COVID-19, enrolled during active disease. Sequencing was done on a sample of peripheral blood. CDR3 nucleotides: TGTGCCAGACCAAAGGAGGGGCTAGGGTACGAGCAGTACTTC. Its protein is CARPKEGLGYEQYF.